The clone carrying this TCR beta chain has a handful of counts. Antigen unknown. This sample stems from a study of beta chain features in type 1 diabetes. Study observations and caveats: PCR might favor shorter templates, but any such skew would affect patients and controls equally. Healthy donors had naive, central memory and Treg TCRB repertoires that appeared less similar than those seen among patients. More deletions and fewer insertions at VDJ junctions were seen in type 1 diabetes patients.

Expressed TCRB transcripts got sequenced, as all isolated RNA was reverse transcribed. Mean read depth for naive, central memory and regulatory T cell samples was around 3.8 million reads. Produced via immunoSEQ multiplex PCR; TCRdb's table is partial and in-frame only. The sample consists of a few hundred thousand clones, over 13% of them appearing once. Germline CDR1 and CDR2: GTSNPN and SVGIG (reference sequence). Trimming took 2 bases from V and 11 from J, leaving 18 bases between them. The CDR3 covers 13 residues. The sequencing sample was made of naive CD4+ T cells from blood. The chain recombines TRBV30 with TRBJ1-2, with D perhaps matching TRBD1 (6 bases). The receptor's source is a woman under 30 in good health. DNA of the CDR3: TGTGCCTGGAGTTGGGACACGGTTCTGGGGTACACCTTC. It is translated as CAWSWDTVLGYTF.